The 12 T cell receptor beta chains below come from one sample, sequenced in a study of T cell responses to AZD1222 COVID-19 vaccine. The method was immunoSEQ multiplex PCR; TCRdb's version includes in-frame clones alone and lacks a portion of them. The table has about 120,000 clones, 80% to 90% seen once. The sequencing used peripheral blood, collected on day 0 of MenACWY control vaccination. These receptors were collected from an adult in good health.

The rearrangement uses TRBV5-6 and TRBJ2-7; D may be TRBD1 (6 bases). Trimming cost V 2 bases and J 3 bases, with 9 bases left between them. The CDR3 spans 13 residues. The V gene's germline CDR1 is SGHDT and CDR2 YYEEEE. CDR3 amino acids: CASSLQGDYEQYF. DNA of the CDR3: TGTGCCAGCAGCTTACAGGGAGACTACGAGCAGTACTTC.

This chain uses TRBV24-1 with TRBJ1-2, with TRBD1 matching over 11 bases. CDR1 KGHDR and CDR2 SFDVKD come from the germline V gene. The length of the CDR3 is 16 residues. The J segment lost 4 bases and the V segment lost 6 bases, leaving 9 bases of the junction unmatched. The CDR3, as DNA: TGTGCCACCAGTCCTCGGGGGACAGGGGGGTCCTATGGCTACACCTTC. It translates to CATSPRGTGGSYGYTF.

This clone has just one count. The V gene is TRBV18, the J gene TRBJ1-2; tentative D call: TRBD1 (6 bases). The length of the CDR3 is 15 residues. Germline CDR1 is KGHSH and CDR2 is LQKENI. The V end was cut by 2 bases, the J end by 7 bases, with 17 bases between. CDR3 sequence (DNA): TGTGCCAGCTCACCATCCGACAGGCGAGTGAGTGGCTACACCTTC. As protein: CASSPSDRRVSGYTF.

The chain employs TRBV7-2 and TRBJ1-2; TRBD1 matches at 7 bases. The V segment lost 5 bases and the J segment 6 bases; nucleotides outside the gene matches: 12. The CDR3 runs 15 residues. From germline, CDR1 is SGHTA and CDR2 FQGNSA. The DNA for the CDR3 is TGTGCCAGCAGCCGGCCCCCCACAGGGGAGCATGGCTACACCTTC. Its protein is CASSRPPTGEHGYTF.

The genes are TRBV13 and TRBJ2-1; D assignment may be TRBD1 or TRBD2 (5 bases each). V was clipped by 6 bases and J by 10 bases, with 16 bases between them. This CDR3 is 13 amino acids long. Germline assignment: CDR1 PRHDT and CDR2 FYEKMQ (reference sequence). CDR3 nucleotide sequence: TGTGCCAGCAGTTTTGCTGTGAGGGGAGAGCAGTTCTTC. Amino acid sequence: CASSFAVRGEQFF.

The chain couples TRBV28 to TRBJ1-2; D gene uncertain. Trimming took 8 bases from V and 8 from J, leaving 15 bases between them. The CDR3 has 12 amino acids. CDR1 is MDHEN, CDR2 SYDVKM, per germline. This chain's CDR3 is CASGSRAGGYTF. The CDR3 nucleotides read TGTGCCAGCGGTAGTAGGGCGGGAGGCTACACCTTC.

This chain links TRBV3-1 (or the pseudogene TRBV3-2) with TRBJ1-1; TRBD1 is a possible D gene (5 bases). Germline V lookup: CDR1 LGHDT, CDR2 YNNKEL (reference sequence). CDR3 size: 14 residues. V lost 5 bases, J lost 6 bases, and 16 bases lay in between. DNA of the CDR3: TGTGCCAGCAGCATCATGGGGGGGAGGCCTGAAGCTTTCTTT. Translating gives CASSIMGGRPEAFF.

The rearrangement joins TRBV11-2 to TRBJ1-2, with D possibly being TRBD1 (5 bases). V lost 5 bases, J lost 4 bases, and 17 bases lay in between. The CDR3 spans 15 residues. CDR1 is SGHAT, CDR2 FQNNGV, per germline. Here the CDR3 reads CASSPQDLGGYGYTF. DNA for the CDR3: TGTGCCAGCAGCCCACAGGACCTCGGGGGCTATGGCTACACCTTC.

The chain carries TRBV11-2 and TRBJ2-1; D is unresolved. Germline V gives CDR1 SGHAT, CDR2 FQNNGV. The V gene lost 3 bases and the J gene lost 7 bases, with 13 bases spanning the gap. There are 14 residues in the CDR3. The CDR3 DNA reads TGTGCCAGCAGCTTGATTGATGTCCTGAATGAGCAGTTCTTC. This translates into CASSLIDVLNEQFF.

CDR3 protein: CARSHRDRAALHLLGTEAFF. The CDR3 DNA reads TGTGCCAGAAGCCACCGGGACAGGGCTGCCCTTCATCTCTTGGGCACTGAAGCTTTCTTT. J is TRBJ1-1 and V is TRBV5-3, with 9 bases lining up with TRBD1. TRBV5-3 is reported as an ORF; its role is uncertain. The trim removed 4 bases at V and 4 bases at J, leaving 23 bases unmatched. The CDR3 consists of 20 residues.

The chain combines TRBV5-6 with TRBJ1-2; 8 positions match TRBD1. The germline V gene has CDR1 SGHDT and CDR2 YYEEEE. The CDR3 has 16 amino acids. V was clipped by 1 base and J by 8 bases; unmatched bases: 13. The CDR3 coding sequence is TGTGCCAGCAGCTTGAAAGGGACAGGTAGCCGAAGCGGCTACACCTTC. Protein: CASSLKGTGSRSGYTF. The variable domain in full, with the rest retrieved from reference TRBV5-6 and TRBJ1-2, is DAGVTQSPTHLIKTRGQQVTLRCSPKSGHDTVSWYQQALGQGPQFIFQYYEEEERQRGNFPDRFSGHQFPNYSSELNVNALLLGDSALYLCASSLKGTGSRSGYTFGSGTRLTVV.

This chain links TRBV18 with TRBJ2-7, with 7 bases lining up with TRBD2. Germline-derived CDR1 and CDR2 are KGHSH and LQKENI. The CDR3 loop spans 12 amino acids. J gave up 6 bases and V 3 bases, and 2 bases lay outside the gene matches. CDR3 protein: CASSPREGEQYF. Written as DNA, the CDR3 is TGTGCCAGCTCACCCAGGGAGGGCGAGCAGTACTTC.